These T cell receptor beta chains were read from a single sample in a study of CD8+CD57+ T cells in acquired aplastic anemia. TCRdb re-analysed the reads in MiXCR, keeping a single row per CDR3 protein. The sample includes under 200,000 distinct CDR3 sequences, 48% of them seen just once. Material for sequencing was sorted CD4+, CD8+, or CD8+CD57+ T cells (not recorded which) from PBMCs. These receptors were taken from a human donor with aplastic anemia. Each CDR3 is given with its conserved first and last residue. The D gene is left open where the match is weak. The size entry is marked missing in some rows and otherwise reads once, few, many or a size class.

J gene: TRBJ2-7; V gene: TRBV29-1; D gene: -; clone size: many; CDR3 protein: CSVGFGVSRIRPYEQYF; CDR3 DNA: TGCAGCGTTGGGTTTGGTGTCAGCCGTATAAGACCCTACGAGCAGTACTTC
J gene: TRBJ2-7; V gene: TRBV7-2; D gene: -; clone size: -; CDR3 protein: CASSVEGYEQYF; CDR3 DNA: TGTGCCAGCAGCGTAGAGGGGTACGAGCAGTACTTC
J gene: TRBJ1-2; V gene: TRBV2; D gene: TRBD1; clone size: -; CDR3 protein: CASSGGQGLAYGYTF; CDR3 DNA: TGTGCCAGCAGTGGGGGACAGGGCTTGGCCTATGGCTACACCTTC
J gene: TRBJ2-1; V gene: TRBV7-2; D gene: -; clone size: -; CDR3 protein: CASRKAYEQFF; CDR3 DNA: TGTGCCAGCAGAAAGGCGTATGAGCAGTTCTTC
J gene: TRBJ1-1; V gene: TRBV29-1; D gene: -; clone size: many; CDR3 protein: CSVGDSWAQDTEAFF; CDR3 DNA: TGCAGCGTTGGGGATTCGTGGGCGCAGGACACTGAAGCTTTCTTT
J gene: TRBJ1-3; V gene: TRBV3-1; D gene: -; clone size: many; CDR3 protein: CASSHEVSIYF; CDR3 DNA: TGTGCCAGCAGCCATGAGGTTTCCATATATTTT
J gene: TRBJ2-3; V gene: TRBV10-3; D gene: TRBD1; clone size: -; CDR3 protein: CAVTRQGRTDTQYF; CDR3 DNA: TGTGCCGTGACGAGACAGGGACGCACAGATACGCAGTATTTT
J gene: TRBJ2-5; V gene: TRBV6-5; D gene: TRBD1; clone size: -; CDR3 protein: CASSYSRTGAIGETQYF; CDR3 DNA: TGTGCCAGCAGTTACTCGAGGACAGGGGCCATAGGGGAGACCCAGTACTTC
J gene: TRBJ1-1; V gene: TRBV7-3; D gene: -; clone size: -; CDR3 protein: CASSLHRETEAFF; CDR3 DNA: TGTGCCAGCAGCTTACACAGGGAAACTGAAGCTTTCTTT
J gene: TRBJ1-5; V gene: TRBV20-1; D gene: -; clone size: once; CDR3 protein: CSAARSNQPQHF; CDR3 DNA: TGCAGTGCCGCAAGGAGCAATCAGCCCCAGCATTTT
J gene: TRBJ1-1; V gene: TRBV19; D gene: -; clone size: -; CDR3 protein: CASSEGWNTEAFF; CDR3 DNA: TGTGCCAGTAGTGAAGGATGGAACACTGAAGCTTTCTTT
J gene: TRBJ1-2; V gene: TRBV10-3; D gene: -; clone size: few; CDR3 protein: CAIGRGGTPDGYTF; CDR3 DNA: TGTGCCATCGGAAGAGGAGGGACTCCTGATGGCTACACCTTC
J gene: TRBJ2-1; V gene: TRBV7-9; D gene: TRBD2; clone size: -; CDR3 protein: CASSLKAGVGNEQFF; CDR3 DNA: TGTGCCAGCAGCTTAAAAGCGGGAGTAGGTAATGAGCAGTTCTTC
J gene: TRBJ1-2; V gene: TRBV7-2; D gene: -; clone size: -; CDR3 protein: CASSLWGGYTF; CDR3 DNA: TGTGCCAGCAGCTTATGGGGAGGCTACACCTTC
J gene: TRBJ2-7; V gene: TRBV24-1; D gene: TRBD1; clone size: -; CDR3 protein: CATSAAPGQGAHEQYF; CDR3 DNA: TGTGCCACCAGTGCCGCACCGGGACAGGGGGCCCACGAGCAGTACTTC
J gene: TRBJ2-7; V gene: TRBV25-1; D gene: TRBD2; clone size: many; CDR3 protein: CASSEVGTSGYEQYF; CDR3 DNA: TGTGCCAGCAGTGAAGTGGGGACTAGCGGCTACGAGCAGTACTTC
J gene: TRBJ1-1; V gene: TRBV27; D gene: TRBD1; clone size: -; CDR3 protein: CASSTGANTEAFF; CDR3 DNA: TGTGCCAGCAGTACAGGGGCGAACACTGAAGCTTTCTTT
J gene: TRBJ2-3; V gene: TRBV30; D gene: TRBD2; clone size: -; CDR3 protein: CAWSSGRAADTQYF; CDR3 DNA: TGTGCCTGGAGTAGCGGGAGGGCCGCAGATACGCAGTATTTT
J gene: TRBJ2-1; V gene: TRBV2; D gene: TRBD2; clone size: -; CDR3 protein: CASSPTSGGGPQFF; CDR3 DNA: TGTGCCAGCAGTCCGACTAGCGGGGGGGGCCCGCAGTTCTTC
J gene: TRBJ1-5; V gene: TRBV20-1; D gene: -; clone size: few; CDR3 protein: CSASPRGAMSNQPQHF; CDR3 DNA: TGCAGTGCTTCCCCGAGAGGGGCCATGAGCAATCAGCCCCAGCATTTT
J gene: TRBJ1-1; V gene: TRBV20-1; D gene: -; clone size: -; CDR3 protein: CSARGTGGNTEAFF; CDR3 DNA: TGCAGTGCTAGAGGTACAGGAGGGAACACTGAAGCTTTCTTT
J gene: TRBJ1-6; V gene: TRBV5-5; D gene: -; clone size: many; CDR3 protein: CASSLATRAPLHF; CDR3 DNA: TGTGCCAGCAGCTTGGCTACCAGGGCACCCCTCCACTTT
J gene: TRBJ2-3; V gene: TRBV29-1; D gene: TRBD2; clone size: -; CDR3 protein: CSVGTSGSWNTQYF; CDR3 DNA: TGCAGCGTTGGAACTAGCGGGAGCTGGAATACGCAGTATTTT
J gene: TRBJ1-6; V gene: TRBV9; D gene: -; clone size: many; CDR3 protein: CASSVALTNSPLHF; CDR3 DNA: TGTGCCAGCAGCGTAGCTCTTACGAATTCACCCCTCCACTTT
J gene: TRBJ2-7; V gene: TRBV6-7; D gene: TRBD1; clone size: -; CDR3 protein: CASSSGTGNYEQYF; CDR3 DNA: TGTGCCAGCAGTTCCGGGACAGGGAACTACGAGCAGTACTTC
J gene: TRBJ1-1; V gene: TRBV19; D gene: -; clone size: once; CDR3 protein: CASSVGAIVEAFF; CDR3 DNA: TGTGCCAGTAGTGTAGGAGCCATCGTCGAAGCTTTCTTT
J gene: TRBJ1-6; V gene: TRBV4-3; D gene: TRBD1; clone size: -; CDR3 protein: CASSPRGTESSYNSPLHF; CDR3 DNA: TGCGCCAGCAGCCCTAGAGGGACAGAGAGCTCCTATAATTCACCCCTCCACTTT
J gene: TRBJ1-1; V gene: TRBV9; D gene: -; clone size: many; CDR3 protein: CASSALPGNTEAFF; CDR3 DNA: TGTGCCAGCAGCGCCCTTCCAGGGAACACTGAAGCTTTCTTT
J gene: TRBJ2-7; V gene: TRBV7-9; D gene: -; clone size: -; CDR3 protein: CASSWGPSSYEQYF; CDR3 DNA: TGTGCCAGCAGCTGGGGGCCGAGCTCCTACGAGCAGTACTTC
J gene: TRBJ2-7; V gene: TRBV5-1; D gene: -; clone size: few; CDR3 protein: CASSLNRGGYEQYF; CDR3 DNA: TGCGCCAGCAGCTTGAACAGGGGAGGCTACGAGCAGTACTTC
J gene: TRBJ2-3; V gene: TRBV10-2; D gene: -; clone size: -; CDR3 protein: CASSERAGTTDTQYF; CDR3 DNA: TGCGCCAGCAGTGAGCGGGCGGGAACCACAGATACGCAGTATTTT
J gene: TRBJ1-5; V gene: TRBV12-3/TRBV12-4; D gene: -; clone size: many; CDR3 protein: CASSFTGTDSNQPQHF; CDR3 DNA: TGTGCCAGCAGTTTTACCGGGACGGATAGCAATCAGCCCCAGCATTTT
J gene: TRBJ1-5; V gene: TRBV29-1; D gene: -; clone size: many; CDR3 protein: CSAEIQENQPQHF; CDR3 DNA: TGCAGCGCGGAGATCCAGGAAAATCAGCCCCAGCATTTT
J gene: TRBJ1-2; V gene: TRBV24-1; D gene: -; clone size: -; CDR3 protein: CATNDWRANYGYTF; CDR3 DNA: TGTGCCACCAATGATTGGAGGGCCAACTATGGCTACACCTTC
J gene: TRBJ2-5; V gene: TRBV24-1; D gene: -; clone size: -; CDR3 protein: CATSDFGQETQYF; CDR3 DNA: TGTGCCACCAGTGATTTTGGGCAAGAGACCCAGTACTTC
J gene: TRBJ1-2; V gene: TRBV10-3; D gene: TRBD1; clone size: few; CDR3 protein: CAISGTGGNGYTF; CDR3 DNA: TGTGCCATCAGTGGTACAGGGGGCAATGGCTACACCTTC
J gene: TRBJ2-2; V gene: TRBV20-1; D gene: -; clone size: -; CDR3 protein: CSASPHTGELFF; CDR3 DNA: TGCAGTGCTAGTCCTCACACCGGGGAGCTGTTTTTT
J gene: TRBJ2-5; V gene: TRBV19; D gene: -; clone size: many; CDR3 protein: CASSIESTRETQYF; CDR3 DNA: TGTGCCAGTAGTATAGAAAGTACAAGAGAGACCCAGTACTTC
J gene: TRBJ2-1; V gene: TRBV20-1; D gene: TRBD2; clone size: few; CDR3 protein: CSARVIGRGDVNEQFF; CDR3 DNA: TGCAGTGCTAGAGTCATCGGGCGGGGGGACGTCAATGAGCAGTTCTTC
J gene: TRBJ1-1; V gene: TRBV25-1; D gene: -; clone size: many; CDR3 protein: CASTYLNTEAFF; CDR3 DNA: TGTGCCAGCACTTATCTCAACACTGAAGCTTTCTTT
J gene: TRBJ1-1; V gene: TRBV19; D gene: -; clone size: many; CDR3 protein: CASSIRGGSGGTEAFF; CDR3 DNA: TGTGCCAGTAGTATAAGAGGGGGGAGCGGGGGCACTGAAGCTTTCTTT
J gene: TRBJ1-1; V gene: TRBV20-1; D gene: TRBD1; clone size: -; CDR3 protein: CSARLDRGRTEAFF; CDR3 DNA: TGCAGTGCTAGGTTGGACAGGGGGCGTACTGAAGCTTTCTTT
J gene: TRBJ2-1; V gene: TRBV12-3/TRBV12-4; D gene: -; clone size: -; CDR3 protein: CASSLRADSSYNERFF; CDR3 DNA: TGTGCCAGCAGTTTAAGAGCCGACAGCTCCTACAATGAGCGGTTCTTC
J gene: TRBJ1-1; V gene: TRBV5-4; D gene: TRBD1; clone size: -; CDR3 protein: CASSRQGETEAFF; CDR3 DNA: TGTGCCAGCAGCCGACAGGGGGAGACTGAAGCTTTCTTT
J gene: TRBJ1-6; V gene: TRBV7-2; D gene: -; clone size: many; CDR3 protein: CASSLTGLNSPLHF; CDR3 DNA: TGTGCCAGCAGCTTAACAGGGCTTAATTCACCCCTCCACTTT
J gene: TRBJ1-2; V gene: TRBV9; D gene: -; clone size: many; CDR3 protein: CASSVGGRTYGYTF; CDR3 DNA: TGTGCCAGCAGCGTAGGGGGGCGGACCTATGGCTACACCTTC
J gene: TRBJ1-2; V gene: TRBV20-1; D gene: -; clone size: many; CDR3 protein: CSARGSGTAYGYTF; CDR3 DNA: TGCAGTGCTAGAGGGTCCGGGACGGCCTATGGCTACACCTTC
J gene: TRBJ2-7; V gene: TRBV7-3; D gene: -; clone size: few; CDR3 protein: CASSLGLSYEQYF; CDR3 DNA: TGTGCCAGCAGCTTAGGACTTTCCTACGAGCAGTACTTC
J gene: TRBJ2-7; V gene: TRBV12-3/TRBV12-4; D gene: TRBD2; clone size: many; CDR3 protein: CASSFRREATYEQYF; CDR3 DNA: TGTGCCAGCAGTTTCCGGCGGGAGGCCACCTACGAGCAGTACTTC
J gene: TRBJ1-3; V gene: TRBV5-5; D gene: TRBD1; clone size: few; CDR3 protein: CASSSSGQRSGNTIYF; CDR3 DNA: TGTGCCAGCAGCTCGTCGGGACAGAGGTCTGGAAACACCATATATTTT
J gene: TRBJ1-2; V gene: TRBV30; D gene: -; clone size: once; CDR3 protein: CAWNGTYGYTF; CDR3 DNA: TGTGCCTGGAATGGGACCTATGGCTACACCTTC
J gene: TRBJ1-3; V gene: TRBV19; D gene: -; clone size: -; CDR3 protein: CASSIPASGNTIYF; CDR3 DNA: TGTGCCAGTAGTATACCCGCCTCTGGAAACACCATATATTTT
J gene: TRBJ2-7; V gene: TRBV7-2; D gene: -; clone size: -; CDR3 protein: CASSYGGTAPYEQYF; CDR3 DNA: TGTGCCAGCAGCTACGGGGGGACAGCACCCTACGAGCAGTACTTC
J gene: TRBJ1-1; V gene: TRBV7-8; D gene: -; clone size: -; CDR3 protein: CASSPRASMNTEAFF; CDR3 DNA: TGTGCCAGCAGCCCGAGAGCTAGCATGAACACTGAAGCTTTCTTT
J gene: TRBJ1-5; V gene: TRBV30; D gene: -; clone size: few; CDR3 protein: CAWSVRRGSSNQPQHF; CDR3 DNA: TGTGCCTGGAGTGTACGCCGGGGCTCTAGCAATCAGCCCCAGCATTTT
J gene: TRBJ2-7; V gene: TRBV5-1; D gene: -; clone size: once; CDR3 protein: CASSLAAGISYEQYF; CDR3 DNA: TGCGCCAGCAGCTTGGCTGCGGGGATTTCCTACGAGCAGTACTTC
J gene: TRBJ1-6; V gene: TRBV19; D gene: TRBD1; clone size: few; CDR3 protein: CASSYGTAYSPLHF; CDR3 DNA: TGTGCCAGTAGCTATGGGACAGCCTATTCACCCCTCCACTTT
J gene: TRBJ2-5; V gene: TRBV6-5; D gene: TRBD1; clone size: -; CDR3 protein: CASSYGTGQETQYF; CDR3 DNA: TGTGCCAGCAGTTACGGGACAGGCCAAGAGACCCAGTACTTC
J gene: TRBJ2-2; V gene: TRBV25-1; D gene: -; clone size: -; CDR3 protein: CASSDQHTLTGELFF; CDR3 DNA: TGTGCCAGCAGTGATCAACACACCCTCACCGGGGAGCTGTTTTTT
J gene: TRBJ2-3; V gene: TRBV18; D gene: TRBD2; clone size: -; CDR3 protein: CASSPNSGVADTQYF; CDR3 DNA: TGTGCCAGCTCACCAAATAGCGGGGTCGCAGATACGCAGTATTTT